Given below is one T cell receptor beta chain in context. No antigen is known for it. One base away there is no much larger clone; base qualities are not given. V loses 4 bases at its end and J loses 3 bases; junction bases beyond the gene matches: 6. The CDR3 holds 15 amino acids from the cysteine to the phenylalanine. Here the CDR3 DNA is all that survives: 45 bases in frame from base 1. For CDR1 and CDR2, the germline V gene lists SGHTA and FQGNSA. This record belongs to a study of T cell changes during pregnancy in multiple sclerosis (dated by TCRdb to about 2019). In terms of the full investigation: The study looked at changes in the T cell repertoire across pregnancy in women with multiple sclerosis.

Preparation of the library involved the immunoSEQ multiplex PCR assay. As stored in TCRdb, this immuneACCESS dataset retains in-frame rearrangements with V and J assigned. A fraction of the clones does not appear; measured against another copy, unresolved V genes explain less than half of the discrepancy, and the remainder lacks a known reason. The sample has 45,000 to 50,000 clones on record, approximately 92% of them singletons. The top ten hold roughly 9.1% of the sample. Material: CD8+ T cells from peripheral blood mononuclear cells, obtained after pregnancy. The rearrangement joined TRBV7-2 to TRBJ2-5; 9 central bases correspond to TRBD1. This TCR came from a female donor with multiple sclerosis, enrolled in a pregnancy study. The CDR3 protein sequence reads: CASSSWTGDKETQYF. The DNA sequence is as follows: TGTGCCAGCAGCTCCTGGACAGGGGACAAAGAGACCCAGTACTTC.